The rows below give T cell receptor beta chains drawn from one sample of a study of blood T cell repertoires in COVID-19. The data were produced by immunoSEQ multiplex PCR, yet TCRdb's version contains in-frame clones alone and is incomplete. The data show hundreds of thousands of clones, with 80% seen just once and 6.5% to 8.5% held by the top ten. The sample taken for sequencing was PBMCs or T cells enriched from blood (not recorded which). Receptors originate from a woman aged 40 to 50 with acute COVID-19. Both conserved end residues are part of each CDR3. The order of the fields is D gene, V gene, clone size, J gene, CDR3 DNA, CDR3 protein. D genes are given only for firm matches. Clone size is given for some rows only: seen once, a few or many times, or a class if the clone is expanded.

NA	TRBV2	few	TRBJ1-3	TGTGCCAGCAGCATCCCGCACAGGGCCCTCGGGGACACCATATATTTT	CASSIPHRALGDTIYF
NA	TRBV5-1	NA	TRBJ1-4	TGCGCCAGCAGCTTGGCCCTTGGCGGGGAAAAACTGTTTTTT	CASSLALGGEKLFF
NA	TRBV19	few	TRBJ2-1	TGTGCCAGTACATCCGCGGGCTACAATGAGCAGTTCTTC	CASTSAGYNEQFF
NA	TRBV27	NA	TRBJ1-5	TGTGCCAGCAGCCGTAGCAATCAGCCCCAGCATTTT	CASSRSNQPQHF
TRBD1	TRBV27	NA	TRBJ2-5	TGTGCCAGCAGTGCCCGGGACAGATTGTACCAAGAGACCCAGTACTTC	CASSARDRLYQETQYF
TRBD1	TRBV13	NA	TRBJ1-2	TGTGCCATCTTTACGGGACAGTGGGATGGTGGCTACACCTTC	CAIFTGQWDGGYTF
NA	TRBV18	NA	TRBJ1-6	TGTGCCAGCTCACACAGGGAAGTTGGCTCACCCCTCCACTTT	CASSHREVGSPLHF
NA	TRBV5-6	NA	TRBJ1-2	TGTGCCAGCAGCTTCCAGGGGAGCTATGGCTACACCTTC	CASSFQGSYGYTF
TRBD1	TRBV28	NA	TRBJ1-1	TGTGCCAGCAGTCGGGACAGGGTCCGGGAAGCTTTCTTT	CASSRDRVREAFF
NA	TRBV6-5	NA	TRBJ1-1	TGTGCCAGCAGTTACAACAGGGATATGAACACTGAAGCTTTCTTT	CASSYNRDMNTEAFF
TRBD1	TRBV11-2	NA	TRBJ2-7	TGTGCCAGCAGCCCCCTTCGGGACAGGAACTACGAGCAGTACTTC	CASSPLRDRNYEQYF
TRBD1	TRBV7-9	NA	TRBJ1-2	TGTGCCAGCAGCCGATCACCGGGACAGGGGGCGAGTGGCTACACCTTC	CASSRSPGQGASGYTF
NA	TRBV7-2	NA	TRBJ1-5	TGTGCCAGCAGCTTGAGGGCCAGGGAGGGCAATCAGCCCCAGCATTTT	CASSLRAREGNQPQHF
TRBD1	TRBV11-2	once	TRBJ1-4	TGTGCCAGCAACTTCCGGGGGGGACAGGGGAGTGAAAAACTGTTTTTT	CASNFRGGQGSEKLFF
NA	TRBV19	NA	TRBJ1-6	TGTGCCAGTAGGGAACAGGGAGATTCACCCCTCCACTTT	CASREQGDSPLHF
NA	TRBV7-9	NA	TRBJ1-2	TGTGCCAGCAGCTTAGCGAGGGAAAATACTGGCTACACCTTC	CASSLARENTGYTF
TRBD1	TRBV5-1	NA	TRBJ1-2	TGCGCCAGCAGCTTCACCGGGACAGGAAGTTATGGCTACACCTTC	CASSFTGTGSYGYTF
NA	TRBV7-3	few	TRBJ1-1	TGTGCCAGCAGCTCCGCGGGTAACACTGAAGCTTTCTTT	CASSSAGNTEAFF
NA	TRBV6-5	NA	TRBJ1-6	TGTGCCAGCACTTATAGCTCCTATAATTCACCCCTCCACTTT	CASTYSSYNSPLHF
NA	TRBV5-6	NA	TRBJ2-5	TGTGCCAGCAGCAATGGCGGGGAGACCCAGTACTTC	CASSNGGETQYF
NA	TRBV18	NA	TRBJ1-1	TGTGCCAGCTCACCAGGGCCAAGCCAGATAGGTTTCTTT	CASSPGPSQIGFF
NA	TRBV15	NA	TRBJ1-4	TGTGCCACCCAGCGAGGGCAGATTAATGAAAAACTGTTTTTT	CATQRGQINEKLFF
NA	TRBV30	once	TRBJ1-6	TGTGCCTGGGAAGACAGGTCCCGCGGGAATTCACCCCTCCACTTT	CAWEDRSRGNSPLHF
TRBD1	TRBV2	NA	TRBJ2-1	TGTGCCAGCAGTCCGGGACAGCGGTTGTTCTTC	CASSPGQRLFF
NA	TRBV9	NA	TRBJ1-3	TGTGCCAGCAGCGTATACGGCAGGGGTCACACCATATATTTT	CASSVYGRGHTIYF
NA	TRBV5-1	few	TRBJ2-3	TGCGCCAGCAGCTCAGGAATCACAGATACGCAGTATTTT	CASSSGITDTQYF
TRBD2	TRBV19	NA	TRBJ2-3	TGTGCCAGTACCAAGGACCCGGGACTAGCGGGAGATACGCAGTATTTT	CASTKDPGLAGDTQYF
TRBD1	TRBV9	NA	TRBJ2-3	TGTGCCAGCAACAGACAGGGGTGGACAGATACGCAGTATTTT	CASNRQGWTDTQYF
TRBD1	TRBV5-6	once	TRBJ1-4	TGTGCCAGCAGCAGATTCGGGACAGGGCTTGAAAAACTGTTTTTT	CASSRFGTGLEKLFF
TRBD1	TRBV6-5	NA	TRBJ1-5	TGTGCCAGCAGGGGGACAGGGAAGGAAAGCCAGCATTTT	CASRGTGKESQHF
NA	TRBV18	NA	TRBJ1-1	TGTGCCAGCTCCCGGACTACAGGGAACACTGAAGCTTTCTTT	CASSRTTGNTEAFF
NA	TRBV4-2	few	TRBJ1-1	TGTGCCAGCAGCCAAACAGGGAAGAACACTGAAGCTTTCTTT	CASSQTGKNTEAFF
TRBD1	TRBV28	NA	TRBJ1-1	TGTGCCAGCGGATGGACAGGGGGCTGGTTAACCACTGAAGCTTTCTTT	CASGWTGGWLTTEAFF
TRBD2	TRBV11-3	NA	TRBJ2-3	TGTGCCAGCAGCTTAGGCGCTAGCGGGCCCCTGCAGTATTTT	CASSLGASGPLQYF
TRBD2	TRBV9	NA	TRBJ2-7	TGTGCCAGCAGCAAGAGCGGGACCTCCTACGAGCAGTACTTC	CASSKSGTSYEQYF
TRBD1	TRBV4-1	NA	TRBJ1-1	TGCGCCAGCAGCAAAGGGACAGGGGATGTGAACACTGAAGCTTTCTTT	CASSKGTGDVNTEAFF